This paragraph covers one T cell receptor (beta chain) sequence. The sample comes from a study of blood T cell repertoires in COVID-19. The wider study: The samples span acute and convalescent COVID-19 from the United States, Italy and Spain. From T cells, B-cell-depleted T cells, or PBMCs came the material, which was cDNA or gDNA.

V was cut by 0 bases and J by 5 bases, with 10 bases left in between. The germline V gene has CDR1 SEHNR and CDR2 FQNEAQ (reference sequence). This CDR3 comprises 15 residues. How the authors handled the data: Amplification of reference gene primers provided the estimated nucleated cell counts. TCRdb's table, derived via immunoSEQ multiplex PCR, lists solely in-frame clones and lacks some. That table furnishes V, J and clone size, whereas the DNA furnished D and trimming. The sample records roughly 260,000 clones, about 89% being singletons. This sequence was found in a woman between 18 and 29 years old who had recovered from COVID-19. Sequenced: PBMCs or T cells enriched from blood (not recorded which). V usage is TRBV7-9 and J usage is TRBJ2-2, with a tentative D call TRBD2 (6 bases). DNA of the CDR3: TGTGCCAGCAGCTTAGCCCGACGGGGGACCGGGGAGCTGTTTTTT. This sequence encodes CASSLARRGTGELFF.